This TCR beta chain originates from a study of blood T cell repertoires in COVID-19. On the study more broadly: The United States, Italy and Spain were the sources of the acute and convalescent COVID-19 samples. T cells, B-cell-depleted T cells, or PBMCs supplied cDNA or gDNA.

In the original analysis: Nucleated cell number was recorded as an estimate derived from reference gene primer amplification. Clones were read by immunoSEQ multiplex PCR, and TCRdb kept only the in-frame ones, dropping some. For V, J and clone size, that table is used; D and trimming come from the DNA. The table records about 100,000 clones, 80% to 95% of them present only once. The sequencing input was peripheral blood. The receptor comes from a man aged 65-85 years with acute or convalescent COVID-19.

The CDR3 loop reads CASSPPGHSNQPQHF. CDR3 bases: TGTGCCAGCAGCCCCCCGGGACACTCCAATCAGCCCCAGCATTTT. This chain links TRBV7-9 with TRBJ1-5; TRBD1 is a possible D gene (6 bases). Between the trimmed V and J ends, which lost 5 bases and 3 bases, there was a span of 14 bases. Germline V lookup: CDR1 SEHNR, CDR2 FQNEAQ (reference sequence). The CDR3 runs 15 residues.